One and the same sample provided the 10 T cell receptor beta chains below, sequenced in a study of T-cell reconstitution after alpha-beta-depleted transplantation in children. Unique molecular identifiers were incorporated during preparation of the TCRbeta library. TCRdb reprocessed the PCR reads via MiXCR and lists one record per CDR3 protein. The profile shows approximately 980,000 distinct CDR3 sequences, roughly 29% of them singletons. Here the sequenced sample was PBMCs, mostly from graft donor cells, taken 360 days after TCRalphabeta/CD19-depleted stem cell transplant. The source of these receptors is a boy in the first two years of life who had a stem cell transplant for SCID, so the T cells may come from the graft donor.

The rearrangement links TRBV24-1 to TRBJ2-2; possibly TRBD2 for D (5 bases). Per the germline V gene, CDR1 is KGHDR and CDR2 is SFDVKD. The CDR3 spans 17 residues. The V and J ends lost 4 bases and 5 bases respectively, with 19 bases between them. The CDR3 bases are TGTGCCACCAGTGACCACGGGATATACGGATCTACCGGGGAGCTGTTTTTT. Encoded protein: CATSDHGIYGSTGELFF.

This clonotype has a single count. The chain carries TRBV4-2 and TRBJ2-1; the match to TRBD2 covers 12 bases. Germline V gene lookup returns CDR1 LGHNA and CDR2 YNFKEQ. This CDR3 is built from 18 residues. Trimming cost V 3 bases and J 4 bases; bases outside gene matches: 10. The CDR3 spells CASSQPLAGGEIYNEQFF. CDR3 sequence (DNA): TGTGCCAGCAGCCAGCCACTAGCGGGGGGAGAAATTTACAATGAGCAGTTCTTC.

This sequence joins TRBV20-1 and TRBJ2-7, with D possibly matching TRBD1 (6 bases). The CDR3 is made up of 14 amino acids. Deletions cut 4 bases from V and 3 bases from J, with 16 bases between. Germline CDR1 DFQATT, CDR2 SNEGSKA (reference sequence). CDR3 sequence reads: CSAKAGTLNYEQYF. CDR3 nucleotide sequence: TGCAGTGCTAAGGCCGGGACACTCAACTACGAGCAGTACTTC.

The V and J genes are TRBV12-3 or TRBV12-4 and TRBJ1-4; D is unclear. Trimming took off 2 bases at V and 8 bases at J, with 24 bases between the two ends. The length of the CDR3 is 18 residues. DNA for the CDR3: TGTGCCAGCAGTTTAAATCTGCAGGCGACGCAATTGAGAGAAAAACTGTTTTTT. As protein: CASSLNLQATQLREKLFF.

This chain connects TRBV5-1 to TRBJ2-3, with a possible D match to TRBD2 (7 bases). The V end lost 9 bases, the J end lost 2 bases, and 19 bases lay between the germline ends. Germline V CDR1 and CDR2: SGHRS, YFSETQ. This CDR3 is built from 15 residues. The CDR3 bases are TGCGCCACCCAGGTGGGGGGGGCAGTCACAGATACGCAGTATTTT. This codes for CATQVGGAVTDTQYF.

This rearrangement joins TRBV2 to TRBJ2-2, with D perhaps being TRBD1 or TRBD2 (6 bases each). Trimming pared 5 bases from V and 0 bases from J, leaving 13 bases between. Germline assignment: CDR1 SNHLY and CDR2 FYNNEI. The CDR3 is made up of 16 amino acids. Here the CDR3 DNA reads TGTGCCAGCAGTAGGGACGGGGGCTCGAACACCGGGGAGCTGTTTTTT. Translation: CASSRDGGSNTGELFF.

The CDR3 loop reads CASSPQLWAEAFF. CDR3 coding DNA: TGTGCCAGCAGCCCTCAACTGTGGGCTGAAGCTTTCTTT. The chain joins TRBV7-9 to TRBJ1-1; D not resolved. V was trimmed by 5 bases and J by 6 bases, leaving 13 bases between them. The CDR3 runs to 13 residues. From germline, CDR1 is SEHNR and CDR2 FQNEAQ (reference sequence).

This chain joins TRBV6-2 or TRBV6-3 and TRBJ2-7, with 10 positions matching TRBD1. This CDR3 comprises 15 residues. Trimming took 8 bases from V and 3 from J; bases not matched to a gene: 10. Germline lookup yields CDR1 MNHEY and CDR2 SVGEGT. CDR3 bases: TGTGCCAGCTTACGGGGACAGGGGATTTACTACGAGCAGTACTTC. This translates into CASLRGQGIYYEQYF.

V and J are TRBV28 and TRBJ1-2; tentative D call: TRBD1 (5 bases). The CDR3 is 14 amino acids. V was clipped by 3 bases and J by 3 bases, with 11 bases between them. Per germline, CDR1 MDHEN and CDR2 SYDVKM. CDR3: CASSFGGTDYGYTF. For the CDR3, the DNA is TGTGCCAGCAGTTTCGGGGGGACCGACTATGGCTACACCTTC.

The gene calls are TRBV5-1 and TRBJ2-1; no clear D. The V and J ends lost 6 bases and 4 bases respectively, with 5 bases between them. Germline values: CDR1 SGHRS, CDR2 YFSETQ. The CDR3 sequence is 11 residues long. For the CDR3, the DNA is TGCGCCAGCAAGTCATACAATGAGCAGTTCTTC. It specifies CASKSYNEQFF.